Listed below are T cell receptor beta chains from one sample, sequenced in a study of graft-versus-host responses after intestinal transplantation. The antigens of these receptors remain unknown. Here immunoSEQ multiplex PCR was the method, and the copy in TCRdb shows in-frame clones only, minus some. The table has around 110,000 clones, around 94% seen once. The sequencing here drew on unstimulated CD4+ T cells sorted from spleen or lymph node cells, taken before transplant. Receptors were obtained from a human donor who was the organ donor for an intestinal transplant. CDR3s include the opening cysteine and the closing phenylalanine or tryptophan. Fields, in order: CDR3 length, J gene, V gene, D gene, clone size, CDR3 DNA, CDR3 protein. The D gene is left open where the match is weak. Part of the rows lack a size; the others show once, few, many or a class for expanded clones.

CDR3 length: 14; J gene: TRBJ2-2; V gene: TRBV19; D gene: .; clone size: once; CDR3 DNA: TGTGCCAGTAATGTGGGAATGGGCACCGGGGAGCTGTTTTTT; CDR3 protein: CASNVGMGTGELFF
CDR3 length: 14; J gene: TRBJ2-2; V gene: TRBV27; D gene: .; clone size: .; CDR3 DNA: TGTGCCAGCAGCCCGCGACTCTCTTCCGGGGAGCTGTTTTTT; CDR3 protein: CASSPRLSSGELFF
CDR3 length: 14; J gene: TRBJ1-5; V gene: TRBV6-6; D gene: .; clone size: .; CDR3 DNA: TGTGCCAGCCGGGGGAGAGCTAGCAATCAGCCCCAGCATTTT; CDR3 protein: CASRGRASNQPQHF
CDR3 length: 15; J gene: TRBJ2-7; V gene: TRBV28; D gene: TRBD1; clone size: .; CDR3 DNA: TGTGCCAGCAGCCCCTCGGGACAGGGGCCCTACGAGCAGTACTTC; CDR3 protein: CASSPSGQGPYEQYF
CDR3 length: 15; J gene: TRBJ2-3; V gene: TRBV6-6; D gene: .; clone size: .; CDR3 DNA: TGTGCCAGCAGTTCACGTTACGGTAGCACAGATACGCAGTATTTT; CDR3 protein: CASSSRYGSTDTQYF
CDR3 length: 14; J gene: TRBJ2-1; V gene: TRBV9; D gene: TRBD1; clone size: once; CDR3 DNA: TGTGCCAGCAGTGACAGGGGGGATTACAATGAGCAGTTCTTC; CDR3 protein: CASSDRGDYNEQFF
CDR3 length: 14; J gene: TRBJ1-2; V gene: TRBV5-1; D gene: .; clone size: .; CDR3 DNA: TGCGCCAGCAGCTTGGGTTGGGAATTGGGAGGCTACACCTTC; CDR3 protein: CASSLGWELGGYTF
CDR3 length: 16; J gene: TRBJ1-1; V gene: TRBV5-1; D gene: TRBD1; clone size: .; CDR3 DNA: TGCGCCAGCAGCCTAGAACAGGGGTGGAAGGGCACTGAAGCTTTCTTT; CDR3 protein: CASSLEQGWKGTEAFF
CDR3 length: 13; J gene: TRBJ1-1; V gene: TRBV18; D gene: TRBD1; clone size: .; CDR3 DNA: TGTGCCAGCTCACCGACAGGGGACACTGAAGCTTTCTTT; CDR3 protein: CASSPTGDTEAFF
CDR3 length: 14; J gene: TRBJ2-2; V gene: TRBV27; D gene: .; clone size: .; CDR3 DNA: TGTGCCCCCCGGCAGGGTAGGGTTCGCCGGGGAGCTGTTTTT; CDR3 protein: CAPRQGRVRRGAVF
CDR3 length: 16; J gene: TRBJ1-5; V gene: TRBV28; D gene: .; clone size: .; CDR3 DNA: TGTGCCAGCAGTCCCTACAGGGACCCTAGCAATCAGCCCCAGCATTTT; CDR3 protein: CASSPYRDPSNQPQHF
CDR3 length: 15; J gene: TRBJ2-7; V gene: TRBV28; D gene: TRBD2; clone size: .; CDR3 DNA: TGTGCCAGCAGTTTGGGGAGGGACTCCTCCTACGAGCAGTACTTC; CDR3 protein: CASSLGRDSSYEQYF
CDR3 length: 16; J gene: TRBJ2-6; V gene: TRBV19; D gene: TRBD1; clone size: .; CDR3 DNA: TGTGCCAGTAGTCGAGGGACAGCCTCTGGGGCCAACGTCCTGACTTTC; CDR3 protein: CASSRGTASGANVLTF
CDR3 length: 13; J gene: TRBJ2-7; V gene: TRBV6-5; D gene: .; clone size: .; CDR3 DNA: TGTGCCAGCGCCCGGGACTCTTCCTACGAGCAGTACTTC; CDR3 protein: CASARDSSYEQYF
CDR3 length: 11; J gene: TRBJ2-5; V gene: TRBV20-1; D gene: .; clone size: .; CDR3 DNA: TGCAGTGCGGGGCGACAAGAGACCCAGTACTTC; CDR3 protein: CSAGRQETQYF
CDR3 length: 15; J gene: TRBJ2-2; V gene: TRBV7-9; D gene: TRBD2; clone size: .; CDR3 DNA: TGTGCCAGCAGCGTCGGTAGCGGGAATCTTGGGGAGCTGTTTTTT; CDR3 protein: CASSVGSGNLGELFF
CDR3 length: 14; J gene: TRBJ2-7; V gene: TRBV11-1; D gene: TRBD1; clone size: .; CDR3 DNA: TGTGCCAGCAGCCTCCAGACAGGGCGGCACGAGCAGTACTTC; CDR3 protein: CASSLQTGRHEQYF
CDR3 length: 14; J gene: TRBJ1-2; V gene: TRBV9; D gene: .; clone size: .; CDR3 DNA: TGTGCCAGCAGCGGCGCGGCCGCTAACTATGGCTACACCTTC; CDR3 protein: CASSGAAANYGYTF
CDR3 length: 14; J gene: TRBJ2-5; V gene: TRBV2; D gene: .; clone size: .; CDR3 DNA: TGTGCCAGCAGTGGGGCGGAGTACCAAGAGACCCAGTACTTC; CDR3 protein: CASSGAEYQETQYF
CDR3 length: 15; J gene: TRBJ2-2; V gene: TRBV11-3; D gene: TRBD1; clone size: .; CDR3 DNA: TGTGCCAGCTCGACAGGGTTCTCGGTTGGCGGGGAGCTGTTTTTT; CDR3 protein: CASSTGFSVGGELFF
CDR3 length: 15; J gene: TRBJ2-3; V gene: TRBV5-1; D gene: .; clone size: once; CDR3 DNA: TGCGCCAGCAGCCGGGGGACAGTTAGCACAGATACGCAGTATTTT; CDR3 protein: CASSRGTVSTDTQYF
CDR3 length: 14; J gene: TRBJ2-2; V gene: TRBV6-1; D gene: .; clone size: .; CDR3 DNA: TGTGCCAGCAGTGTCCTAGCTAACACCGGGGAGCTGTTTTTT; CDR3 protein: CASSVLANTGELFF
CDR3 length: 17; J gene: TRBJ2-7; V gene: TRBV27; D gene: TRBD1; clone size: .; CDR3 DNA: TGTGCCAGCAGTGTCAAGTATGGACCGGGACAGGGCTACGAGCAGTACTTC; CDR3 protein: CASSVKYGPGQGYEQYF
CDR3 length: 15; J gene: TRBJ1-2; V gene: TRBV15; D gene: .; clone size: .; CDR3 DNA: TGTGCCACCAGCAGAGATAACCGGCTAAAATTCGGCTACACCTTC; CDR3 protein: CATSRDNRLKFGYTF
CDR3 length: 15; J gene: TRBJ2-7; V gene: TRBV2; D gene: TRBD2; clone size: .; CDR3 DNA: TGTGCCAGCAGTGTAGCGGGAGGACCGACCTACGAGCAGTACTTC; CDR3 protein: CASSVAGGPTYEQYF
CDR3 length: 15; J gene: TRBJ1-5; V gene: TRBV4-3; D gene: TRBD1; clone size: .; CDR3 DNA: TGCGCCAGCAGCCAAGATTACCAGGGGGCTCAGCCCCAGCATTTT; CDR3 protein: CASSQDYQGAQPQHF
CDR3 length: 13; J gene: TRBJ1-2; V gene: TRBV6-5; D gene: .; clone size: .; CDR3 DNA: TGTGCCAGCAGTTACGATTTGCTTTATGGCTACACCTTC; CDR3 protein: CASSYDLLYGYTF
CDR3 length: 15; J gene: TRBJ2-1; V gene: TRBV9; D gene: .; clone size: few; CDR3 DNA: TGTGCCAGCAGCCCGCGGGCCAGCTCCTACAATGAGCAGTTCTTC; CDR3 protein: CASSPRASSYNEQFF
CDR3 length: 14; J gene: TRBJ2-6; V gene: TRBV5-1; D gene: .; clone size: .; CDR3 DNA: TGCGCCAGCAGCCTCCCTGGGGGGGCCAACGTCCTGACTTTC; CDR3 protein: CASSLPGGANVLTF
CDR3 length: 13; J gene: TRBJ2-7; V gene: TRBV7-2; D gene: .; clone size: .; CDR3 DNA: TGTGCCAGCAGCCATAGAGGTCCTGACGAGCAGTACTTC; CDR3 protein: CASSHRGPDEQYF
CDR3 length: 14; J gene: TRBJ1-2; V gene: TRBV7-2; D gene: TRBD1; clone size: .; CDR3 DNA: TGTGCCAGCAGCTTGGACAGGGGAGTCTATGGCTACACCTTC; CDR3 protein: CASSLDRGVYGYTF
CDR3 length: 12; J gene: TRBJ1-1; V gene: TRBV6-6; D gene: .; clone size: .; CDR3 DNA: TGTGCCAGCCAGGGAAGGGGGACTGAAGCTTTCTTT; CDR3 protein: CASQGRGTEAFF
CDR3 length: 15; J gene: TRBJ2-1; V gene: TRBV27; D gene: .; clone size: .; CDR3 DNA: TGTGCCAGCAGTCCGGACACCCAACCCTACAATGAGCAGTTCTTC; CDR3 protein: CASSPDTQPYNEQFF
CDR3 length: 13; J gene: TRBJ2-7; V gene: TRBV2; D gene: .; clone size: .; CDR3 DNA: TGTGCCAGCAGTGCATCCAGGGCGCGCGAGCAGTACTTC; CDR3 protein: CASSASRAREQYF
CDR3 length: 14; J gene: TRBJ2-3; V gene: TRBV9; D gene: .; clone size: .; CDR3 DNA: TGTGCCAGCAGCGCTAGCCCGAGCACAGATACGCAGTATTTT; CDR3 protein: CASSASPSTDTQYF
CDR3 length: 12; J gene: TRBJ2-7; V gene: TRBV5-1; D gene: .; clone size: .; CDR3 DNA: TGCGCCAGCAGCTTCTGGTACTACGAGCAGTACTTC; CDR3 protein: CASSFWYYEQYF
CDR3 length: 12; J gene: TRBJ1-2; V gene: TRBV6-4; D gene: .; clone size: .; CDR3 DNA: TGTGCCAGCAGTGACAACGGAGGGAGCTACACCTTC; CDR3 protein: CASSDNGGSYTF
CDR3 length: 15; J gene: TRBJ1-2; V gene: TRBV5-1; D gene: .; clone size: once; CDR3 DNA: TGCGCCAGCAGAACCCGCCCCGGGGGCCTTTATGGCTACACCTTC; CDR3 protein: CASRTRPGGLYGYTF
CDR3 length: 10; J gene: TRBJ2-4; V gene: TRBV20-1; D gene: TRBD2; clone size: .; CDR3 DNA: TGCTCCGGGAGGTGGGACATTCAGTACTTC; CDR3 protein: CSGRWDIQYF
CDR3 length: 15; J gene: TRBJ2-7; V gene: TRBV5-1; D gene: .; clone size: .; CDR3 DNA: TGCGCCAGCAGCTTGGCCCCCACAGGGCTCTACGAGCAGTACTTC; CDR3 protein: CASSLAPTGLYEQYF
CDR3 length: 15; J gene: TRBJ2-7; V gene: TRBV6-6; D gene: .; clone size: .; CDR3 DNA: TGTGCCAGCAGTTACGCGCTAGAAAGGGACTACGAGCAGTACTTC; CDR3 protein: CASSYALERDYEQYF
CDR3 length: 12; J gene: TRBJ1-2; V gene: TRBV19; D gene: TRBD1; clone size: .; CDR3 DNA: TGTGCCAGTCGAGGACAGGGCCGCGGCTACACCTTC; CDR3 protein: CASRGQGRGYTF
CDR3 length: 15; J gene: TRBJ2-2; V gene: TRBV5-5; D gene: TRBD1; clone size: .; CDR3 DNA: TGTGCCAGCAGCGCCGGACAGGGCTACACCGGGGAGCTGTTTTTT; CDR3 protein: CASSAGQGYTGELFF
CDR3 length: 14; J gene: TRBJ2-1; V gene: TRBV25-1; D gene: .; clone size: .; CDR3 DNA: TGTGCCAGTCAAGAGCCCGGCTTCTACAATGAGCAGTTCTTC; CDR3 protein: CASQEPGFYNEQFF
CDR3 length: 15; J gene: TRBJ2-7; V gene: TRBV7-9; D gene: TRBD1; clone size: .; CDR3 DNA: TGTGCCAGCAGCTTAGCTAGGACAGGGGCGATGGAGCAGTACTTC; CDR3 protein: CASSLARTGAMEQYF
CDR3 length: 14; J gene: TRBJ1-4; V gene: TRBV10-2; D gene: TRBD1; clone size: .; CDR3 DNA: TGCGCCAGCAGGAAGACAGGGGGCTTAGAAAAACTGTTTTTT; CDR3 protein: CASRKTGGLEKLFF